This passage covers 22 T cell receptor beta chains from one sample sequenced in a study of patients and donors after allogeneic stem cell transplantation. MiXCR, applied by TCRdb to the RT-PCR reads, yields one record per CDR3 protein. The data show under 200,000 distinct CDR3 sequences, approximately 30% seen once. Material: blood, either unsorted or a sorted T cell fraction (not recorded which). The receptors originated from a human donor who was either an allogeneic HSCT recipient or a stem cell or donor lymphocyte infusion donor (not recorded which). It is not recorded whose cells these are; they may come from a transplant donor.

The genes are TRBV7-2 and TRBJ2-1; 11 nucleotides line up with TRBD1. The V gene's germline CDR1 is SGHTA and CDR2 FQGNSA. The CDR3 has 14 residues. Trimming took 5 bases from V and 6 from J; bases not matched to a gene: 3. CDR3 nucleotide sequence: TGTGCCAGCAGCCTGGACAGGGGGCGCAATGAGCAGTTCTTC. This codes for CASSLDRGRNEQFF.

This clonotype was counted many times. The chain couples TRBV21-1 to TRBJ1-2. TRBV21-1 is a pseudogene locus. This CDR3 is built from 16 residues. This CDR3 reads CASSKRRDSPASGYTF. CDR3 nucleotides: TGTGCCAGCAGCAAAAGGAGGGACAGCCCCGCTAGCGGCTACACCTTC.

The sample holds a few counts of this clonotype. The chain employs TRBV20-1 and TRBJ2-7; 10 nucleotides agree with TRBD2. Germline V lookup: CDR1 DFQATT, CDR2 SNEGSKA (reference sequence). The CDR3 is 14 residues long. The trim removed 6 bases at V and 1 base at J, leaving 6 bases unmatched. CDR3 loop: CSAQPSGRSYEQYF. As DNA, the CDR3 is TGCAGTGCCCAGCCTAGCGGGAGATCCTACGAGCAGTACTTC.

This clonotype was observed a few times. The chain has TRBV24-1 and TRBJ1-1; perhaps TRBD1 as D (6 bases). CDR1 and CDR2 from the germline V gene are KGHDR and SFDVKD. CDR3 length: 13 residues. The V end lost 0 bases, the J end lost 11 bases, and 12 bases lay between the germline ends. In DNA, the CDR3 is TGTGCCACCAGTGATTTGGGGGGCGCGGGCGCTTTCTTT. It is translated as CATSDLGGAGAFF.

The chain has TRBV12-3 or TRBV12-4 and TRBJ1-2; D might be TRBD1 (5 bases). Trimming removed 6 bases from V and 5 bases from J, with 13 bases in between. The CDR3 runs 13 residues. Here the CDR3 reads CASSPGTEYGYTF. The CDR3 DNA sequence: TGTGCCAGCAGCCCCGGGACGGAGTATGGCTACACCTTC.

This clonotype came up many times. The chain joins TRBV4-3 to TRBJ1-1; D gene ambiguous. Germline V lookup: CDR1 LGHNA, CDR2 YSLEER. V was shortened by 0 bases and J by 11 bases, with 19 bases between the two germline ends. The CDR3 is made up of 15 amino acids. CDR3 DNA: TGCGCCAGCAGCCAAGATCCCATCTTCGGAGGGAGGGCTTTCTTT. This sequence encodes CASSQDPIFGGRAFF.

This clonotype was found a few times. This chain links TRBV20-1 with TRBJ2-1, with TRBD2 identical over 9 bases. V dropped 6 bases and J dropped 8; count of bases not matched to a gene: 11. CDR3 length: 14 amino acids. CDR1 is DFQATT, CDR2 SNEGSKA, per germline (reference sequence). For the CDR3, the DNA is TGCAGTGCGCCGCGGGAGGGCCTACAGGATGAGCAGTTCTTC. As protein: CSAPREGLQDEQFF.

This clonotype was counted only a few times. The rearrangement joins TRBV29-1 to TRBJ1-1; D is perhaps TRBD1 (6 bases). Trimming took off 2 bases at V and 5 bases at J, with 15 bases between the two ends. CDR1 is SQVTM and CDR2 is ANQGSEA in the germline V gene. The CDR3 runs 14 residues. The CDR3 DNA reads TGCAGCGTTGAAAAATACAGGGTTGGTACTGAAGCTTTCTTT. As protein: CSVEKYRVGTEAFF. Full variable domain (outside the CDR3, taken from reference TRBV29-1 and TRBJ1-1): SAVISQKPSRDICQRGTSLTIQCQVDSQVTMMFWYRQQPGQSLTLIATANQGSEATYESGFVIDKFPISRPNLTFSTLTVSNMSPEDSSIYLCSVEKYRVGTEAFFGQGTRLTVV.

The chain uses TRBV21-1 and TRBJ1-3; TRBD1 is taken as the D call from the table, unchecked against the DNA. TRBV21-1 is recorded as a pseudogene. The CDR3 totals 17 residues. CDR3 nucleotide sequence: TGTGCCAGCAGCAAAGATCTGGGACCGCTCTCTGGAAACACCATATATTTT. Amino acids: CASSKDLGPLSGNTIYF.

This clonotype was recorded a few times. The chain combines TRBV4-2 with TRBJ2-7, with 10 bases that match TRBD2. The V and J ends lost 0 bases and 0 bases, in that order; junction bases with no gene match: 2. CDR1 is LGHNA and CDR2 is YNFKEQ in the germline V gene. The CDR3 contains 16 residues. The CDR3 sequence is CASSQESGRASYEQYF. Here the CDR3 DNA reads TGTGCCAGCAGCCAAGAGAGCGGGAGGGCCTCCTACGAGCAGTACTTC.

This sequence joins TRBV29-1 and TRBJ2-5, with 8 bases identical to TRBD2. The V gene end was trimmed by 4 bases and the J gene end by 1 base; junction bases not matched to a gene: 8. Germline values: CDR1 SQVTM, CDR2 ANQGSEA. This CDR3 comprises 15 residues. CDR3 nucleotide sequence: TGCAGCGTTGTTAGAGTAGCGGGACCCCAAGAGACCCAGTACTTC. Translating gives CSVVRVAGPQETQYF.

This clonotype was picked up a small number of times. CDR3 residues: CATSLPLPTTGELFF. CDR3 nucleotide sequence: TGTGCCACGAGTCTCCCACTTCCAACGACCGGGGAGCTGTTTTTT. The chain combines TRBV15 with TRBJ2-2; unclear D gene. Germline loops: CDR1 LNHNV, CDR2 YYDKDF (reference sequence). This CDR3 has 15 residues. The ends were cut back, 9 bases at V and 5 bases at J, with 19 bases in the middle.

This clonotype was counted a few times. V and J are TRBV2 and TRBJ1-4; the match to TRBD1 covers 8 bases. Germline CDR1 and CDR2: SNHLY and FYNNEI. CDR3 length: 15 residues. The V and J ends lost 5 bases and 10 bases, in that order; junction bases with no gene match: 12. CDR3 protein: CASSSRTGQSGKLFF. The CDR3 DNA is TGTGCCAGCAGTTCCCGGACAGGGCAGAGTGGAAAACTGTTTTTT.

Many counts were recorded for this clonotype. The V and J genes are TRBV6-5 and TRBJ1-5, with D perhaps matching TRBD1 (6 bases). This CDR3 contains 15 residues. In germline, CDR1 is MNHEY, CDR2 SVGAGI. Between the trimmed V and J ends, which lost 2 bases and 3 bases, there was a span of 11 bases. CDR3 loop: CASSYDGGFNQPQHF. CDR3 sequence (DNA): TGTGCCAGCAGTTACGACGGGGGCTTCAATCAGCCCCAGCATTTT.

This sequence joins TRBV6-5 and TRBJ2-1, with 11 nucleotides matching TRBD1. Per the germline V gene, CDR1 is MNHEY and CDR2 is SVGAGI. CDR3 length: 17 residues. V trimming: 2 bases; J trimming: 8 bases; junction bases outside the gene matches: 11. Here the CDR3 reads CASSYSFGQGAYHEQFF. The CDR3 bases are TGTGCCAGCAGTTACAGCTTTGGACAGGGGGCTTATCATGAGCAGTTCTTC.

The chain links TRBV6-5 to TRBJ2-3, with D possibly TRBD1 on 5 matching bases. Trimming took off 5 bases at V and 9 bases at J, with 15 bases between the two ends. This CDR3 is built from 13 residues. The germline V gene has CDR1 MNHEY and CDR2 SVGAGI. CDR3 loop: CASSQGLGGTQYF. The CDR3 region has the DNA TGTGCCAGCAGTCAGGGTCTTGGTGGGACGCAGTATTTT.

This chain joins TRBV27 and TRBJ1-2; D is unresolved. This CDR3 is built from 16 residues. CDR1 MNHEY and CDR2 SMNVEV come from the germline V gene (reference sequence). Trimming took 0 bases from V and 0 from J, leaving 11 bases between them. CDR3 coding DNA: TGTGCCAGCAGTTTATCGGCAGGCTTCACTAACTATGGCTACACCTTC. It encodes CASSLSAGFTNYGYTF.

The V and J genes are TRBV6-5 and TRBJ1-3, with D possibly being TRBD1 (6 bases). Trimming left V 6 bases short and J 0 bases short, with 21 bases between. CDR3 size: 18 residues. Germline CDR1 and CDR2: MNHEY and SVGAGI. The CDR3 loop reads CASSRGTTGSSSGNTIYF. The CDR3 DNA follows: TGTGCCAGCAGCCGAGGTACAACAGGGTCCTCCTCTGGAAACACCATATATTTT.

The rearrangement links TRBV7-2 to TRBJ1-6; no reliable D call. There are 16 residues in the CDR3. V was shortened by 2 bases and J by 5 bases, with 13 bases between the two germline ends. Germline V gene lookup returns CDR1 SGHTA and CDR2 FQGNSA. The CDR3 DNA is TGTGCCAGCAGCTTACTGACACTAAGGGATAATTCACCCCTCCACTTT. Protein: CASSLLTLRDNSPLHF.

This clonotype was seen a single time. The chain has TRBV7-9 and TRBJ2-7; tentatively, D is TRBD1 (6 bases). The germline V gene has CDR1 SEHNR and CDR2 FQNEAQ (reference sequence). V shed 6 bases and J shed 6 bases, with 12 bases lying between them. This CDR3 spans 12 amino acids. Written as DNA, the CDR3 is TGTGCCAGCAGACAAGACAGGAGCGAGCAGTACTTC. Translated: CASRQDRSEQYF.

This chain connects TRBV10-3 to TRBJ2-5; no clear D gene. CDR3 length: 13 amino acids. Germline V gene data show CDR1 as ENHRY and CDR2 as SYGVKD. V dropped 3 bases and J dropped 2 bases, with 7 bases sitting between them. In DNA, the CDR3 is TGTGCCATCAGTGACCTGTCGCAAGAGACCCAGTACTTC. As protein: CAISDLSQETQYF.

The V gene is TRBV6-2 or TRBV6-3, the J gene TRBJ1-6; a possible D gene is TRBD1 (5 bases). Trimming took 5 bases from V and 9 from J, leaving 20 bases between them. The CDR3 is 16 residues long. Per the germline V gene, CDR1 is MNHEY and CDR2 is SVGEGT. The CDR3: CASSPWDSPDGSPLHF. In DNA form, the CDR3 reads TGTGCCAGCAGTCCATGGGACTCCCCCGACGGTTCACCCCTCCACTTT.